This TCR beta chain was observed in a study of breast tumors, draining lymph nodes, adjacent tissues. TCRdb fed the multiplex PCR reads into MiXCR, producing one record per CDR3 protein. The sample comprises about 180,000 distinct CDR3 sequences, roughly 35% of which are singletons, and 3% to 4.5% rests with the top ten. This clonotype was seen many times. Its specificity is not known. The lymph nodes were axillary draining lymph nodes from breast cancer patients. Broader study findings: Tumors had less TCR diversity than lymph nodes, more than nontumor tissue. Data fit most tumor T cells coming from lymph node, expanding in tumor. Tumor T cell lymph node origin was a supported hypothesis, not proven.

Trimming shortened V by 4 bases and J by 4 bases, and 16 bases separated the two germline ends. This CDR3 contains 15 residues. What was sequenced was axillary lymph node tissue. The origin of this receptor is a female donor with breast cancer. Some clones in this sample may be carry-over from other donors' samples. This rearrangement joins TRBV12-3 or TRBV12-4 to TRBJ2-5; the D gene is possibly TRBD2 (7 bases). Here the CDR3 DNA reads TGTGCCAGCAGTTACCACGGGGGGCGGGCAGAGACCCAGTACTTC. As protein: CASSYHGGRAETQYF.